This is a list of T cell receptor beta chains from one sample in a study of Tregs in tolerant kidney transplant recipients. Only in-frame clones appear in the TCRdb table, and some are missing; sequencing was by immunoSEQ multiplex PCR. The data contain 50,000 or so clones, 91% of them seen just once; the ten biggest clones take up about 0.76%. Sequenced material: Tregs from blood. The receptors were sampled from a human donor in good health. The CDR3 runs from the conserved cysteine through the conserved F or W. Fields, in order: CDR3 DNA, CDR3 protein, V gene, J gene, D gene, clone size. A D gene is named only where the DNA matches it firmly. The size of a clone is reported for some rows only, either as once, few or many, or as a class for expanded clones.

DNA: TGCGCCAGCAGCACAAGGACAGGAGTCGGCTATGGCTACACCTTC; CDR3: CASSTRTGVGYGYTF; V: TRBV5-1; J: TRBJ1-2; D: TRBD1; size: -
DNA: TGTGCCAGCAGCTTAAGTCGGTGGGGGACAGAATCAGAGACCCAGTACTTC; CDR3: CASSLSRWGTESETQYF; V: TRBV11-1; J: TRBJ2-5; D: TRBD1; size: -
DNA: TGTGCCAGCAGACGGGACAGGGGGAACATTCAGTACTTC; CDR3: CASRRDRGNIQYF; V: TRBV2; J: TRBJ2-4; D: TRBD1; size: -
DNA: TGTGCCAGCAGCTTGGTGAGGCAGGGTGGCACCGGGGAGCTGTTTTTT; CDR3: CASSLVRQGGTGELFF; V: TRBV5-4; J: TRBJ2-2; D: -; size: once
DNA: TGTGCCAGCAGTCCTGCCTCGACAGGGGGCATAGAGACCCAGTACTTC; CDR3: CASSPASTGGIETQYF; V: TRBV2; J: TRBJ2-5; D: TRBD1; size: -
DNA: TGTGCCAGCAGTTCCGATCGGGACGGATTAGAGACCCAGTACTTC; CDR3: CASSSDRDGLETQYF; V: TRBV5-5; J: TRBJ2-5; D: -; size: -
DNA: TGTGCCAGCTCACCGACCAATGTAGGGGTTAACACCGGGGAGCTGTTTTTT; CDR3: CASSPTNVGVNTGELFF; V: TRBV18; J: TRBJ2-2; D: -; size: -
DNA: TGTGCCAGCAGCTTGGAGCTTAGGGCCACTGAAGCTTTCTTT; CDR3: CASSLELRATEAFF; V: TRBV5-6; J: TRBJ1-1; D: -; size: -
DNA: TGTGCCAGCAGCTTAGCTGGATTGGGGTATTACGAGCAGTACTTC; CDR3: CASSLAGLGYYEQYF; V: TRBV7-2; J: TRBJ2-7; D: -; size: -
DNA: TGTGCCAGCAGTTACTCATCAGGGAATCAGCCCCAGCATTTT; CDR3: CASSYSSGNQPQHF; V: TRBV6-5; J: TRBJ1-5; D: -; size: -
DNA: TGTGCCATCAGCCAGGCCGGGCGGACGGATGAAGCTTTCTTT; CDR3: CAISQAGRTDEAFF; V: TRBV10-3; J: TRBJ1-1; D: -; size: -
DNA: TGCGCCAGCAGCCAAGTGGGGGCTAGCGGGAGGGGCGATGAGCAGTTCTTC; CDR3: CASSQVGASGRGDEQFF; V: TRBV4-1; J: TRBJ2-1; D: TRBD2; size: -
DNA: TGTGCCAGCACCAGGACAGGGGGGCTGTTTTTT; CDR3: CASTRTGGLFF; V: TRBV6-5; J: TRBJ2-2; D: TRBD1; size: -
DNA: TGTGCCAGCAGTTACTCGATGTGGCAGACCTATGGCTACACCTTC; CDR3: CASSYSMWQTYGYTF; V: TRBV6-5; J: TRBJ1-2; D: -; size: few
DNA: TGCGCCAGCAGCTTGACGGGGTCCACCGGGGAGCTGTTTTTT; CDR3: CASSLTGSTGELFF; V: TRBV5-1; J: TRBJ2-2; D: -; size: -
DNA: TGTGCCAGCACCCGACAGGGGCAGAACTATGGCTACACCTTC; CDR3: CASTRQGQNYGYTF; V: TRBV7-9; J: TRBJ1-2; D: TRBD1; size: once
DNA: TGTGCCAGCAGCTTAGGGGCACTCCCTGAAGCTTTCTTT; CDR3: CASSLGALPEAFF; V: TRBV7-9; J: TRBJ1-1; D: -; size: -
DNA: TGTGCCAGCAGCTTTATGGGCTATGGCTACACCTTC; CDR3: CASSFMGYGYTF; V: TRBV7-8; J: TRBJ1-2; D: -; size: -
DNA: TGTGCCGGCAGTGATAACGGGAGCAGGGGGTATGGCTACACCTTC; CDR3: CAGSDNGSRGYGYTF; V: TRBV6-1; J: TRBJ1-2; D: TRBD1; size: -
DNA: TGTGCCAGCAGCCTCTCCCGTGGGACTCCCTCCACAGATACGCAGTATTTT; CDR3: CASSLSRGTPSTDTQYF; V: TRBV7-8; J: TRBJ2-3; D: -; size: -
DNA: TGTGCCAGCAGTGAAAGAGAGGGACAGAACTATGGCTACACCTTC; CDR3: CASSEREGQNYGYTF; V: TRBV6-1; J: TRBJ1-2; D: TRBD1; size: -
DNA: TGTGCCAGCAGCTTAGCCAAAGTGGGCGGACCTAACACCGGGGAGCTGTTTTTT; CDR3: CASSLAKVGGPNTGELFF; V: TRBV7-9; J: TRBJ2-2; D: -; size: -
DNA: TGTGCCAGCAGCCAAGAGCGGTTGGAGAAGGGCCAAAGCTCCTACAATGAGCAGTTCTTC; CDR3: CASSQERLEKGQSSYNEQFF; V: TRBV14; J: TRBJ2-1; D: -; size: -
DNA: TGTGCCAGCAGCATTATCCGGGACAGCACTGAAGCTTTCTTT; CDR3: CASSIIRDSTEAFF; V: TRBV5-5; J: TRBJ1-1; D: TRBD1; size: -
DNA: TGTGCCAGTAGTATTCTGGGGAATAGCAATCAGCCCCAGCATTTT; CDR3: CASSILGNSNQPQHF; V: TRBV19; J: TRBJ1-5; D: -; size: once
DNA: TGTGCCAGCAGTGCCCCCCAGCGGGGCTCATTCGGGGGGCAGTATTTT; CDR3: CASSAPQRGSFGGQYF; V: TRBV6-1; J: TRBJ2-3; D: TRBD2; size: -
DNA: TGTGCCTGGAGGGGACGTTCTCTCCCTTCTAACTATGGCTACACCTTC; CDR3: CAWRGRSLPSNYGYTF; V: TRBV30; J: TRBJ1-2; D: -; size: -
DNA: TGCGCCAGCAGCCCCCTAGCGAAAGACACCGGGGAGCTGTTTTTT; CDR3: CASSPLAKDTGELFF; V: TRBV5-1; J: TRBJ2-2; D: -; size: -
DNA: TGTGCCAGCTCACCCCAGGGCCTCGAGCAGTACTTC; CDR3: CASSPQGLEQYF; V: TRBV18; J: TRBJ2-7; D: -; size: -
DNA: TGTGCCAGCAGCTTAGATCTTAGGCGGGGGAGGAACACCGGGGAGCTGTTTTTT; CDR3: CASSLDLRRGRNTGELFF; V: TRBV11-3; J: TRBJ2-2; D: TRBD2; size: -
DNA: TGTGCCACCAGCACCGGACAGAAAGCTTTCTTT; CDR3: CATSTGQKAFF; V: TRBV15; J: TRBJ1-1; D: -; size: -
DNA: TGCGCCAGCAGCTGGGGCCGACCCCGGATCGATGAGCAGTTCTTC; CDR3: CASSWGRPRIDEQFF; V: TRBV5-1; J: TRBJ2-1; D: -; size: once
DNA: TGTGCCAGCAGCTTAACAGGAGCAAACACCGGGGAGCTGTTTTTT; CDR3: CASSLTGANTGELFF; V: TRBV7-3; J: TRBJ2-2; D: -; size: -
DNA: TGCGCCAGCAGCAAAGGACAGGGGGTATTCCTGAACACTGAAGCTTTCTTT; CDR3: CASSKGQGVFLNTEAFF; V: TRBV5-1; J: TRBJ1-1; D: TRBD1; size: once
DNA: TGTGCCATCAGTGTAAAACTAGCGGGGGCCGATTACGAGCAGTACTTC; CDR3: CAISVKLAGADYEQYF; V: TRBV10-3; J: TRBJ2-7; D: TRBD2; size: few